The clone carrying this T cell receptor beta chain was observed a handful of times. The antigen remains unidentified. Other DNA sequences in the same sample also yield this CDR3. This sample is drawn from a study of shared clonotypes between healthy human individuals. Deep-level assay runs were performed. Repertoires were generated with immunoSEQ multiplex PCR, while TCRdb's copy carries only in-frame clones and drops some. There are 2 million to 3 million clones in the sample; over 85% occur only once, and around 0.37% lies in the top ten. Donation came from healthy HIV-negative adults that had no recent acute infections or vaccinations. Findings and caveats of the study: Compared with clonotypes that all four donors shared, non-shared clonotypes had lower generation probabilities.

Material: naive CD4+ T cells from PBMCs. The subset denotes: CD45RA+ positively selected. The clonotype was recovered from a man in his late teens or twenties in good health. Some clones in this sample may be carry-over from other donors' samples.

The DNA for the CDR3 is TGTGCCAGCAGCGGTCTTCTGAACACTGAAGCTTTCTTT. It is translated as CASSGLLNTEAFF. The rearrangement uses TRBV6-1 and TRBJ1-1; the D is unclear. V was trimmed by 6 bases and J by 0 bases, leaving 8 bases between them. This CDR3 comprises 13 residues. Germline CDR1 is MNHNS and CDR2 is SASEGT.